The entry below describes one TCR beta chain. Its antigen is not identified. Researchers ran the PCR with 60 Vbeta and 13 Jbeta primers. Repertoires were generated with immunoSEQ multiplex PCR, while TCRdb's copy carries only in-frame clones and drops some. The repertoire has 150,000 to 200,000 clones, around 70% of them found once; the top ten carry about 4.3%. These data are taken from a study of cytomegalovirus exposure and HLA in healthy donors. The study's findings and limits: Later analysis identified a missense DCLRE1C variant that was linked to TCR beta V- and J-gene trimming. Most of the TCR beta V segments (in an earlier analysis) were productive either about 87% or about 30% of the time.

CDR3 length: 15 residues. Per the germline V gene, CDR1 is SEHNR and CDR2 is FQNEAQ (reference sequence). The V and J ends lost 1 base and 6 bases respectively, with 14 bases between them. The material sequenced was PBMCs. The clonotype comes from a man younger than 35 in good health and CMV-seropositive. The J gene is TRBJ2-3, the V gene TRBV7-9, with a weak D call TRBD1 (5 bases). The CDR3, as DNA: TGTGCCAGCAGCTTAGAGGGGCGTACCCGGGATACGCAGTATTTT. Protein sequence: CASSLEGRTRDTQYF. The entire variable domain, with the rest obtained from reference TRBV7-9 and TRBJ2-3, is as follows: DTGVSQNPRHKITKRGQNVTFRCDPISEHNRLYWYRQTLGQGPEFLTYFQNEAQLEKSRLLSDRFSAERPKGSFSTLEIQRTEQGDSAMYLCASSLEGRTRDTQYFGPGTRLTVL.